The 31 T cell receptor beta chains in this list originate from one sample, sequenced in a study of blood T cells in healthy people across ages. It was with a sample-barcoded 5' primer and a J-beta primer mix that a second PCR of about 6 to 11 cycles was run. TCRdb redid the calling of the 5' RACE reads with MiXCR, one entry per CDR3 protein. The data contain about 730,000 distinct CDR3 sequences, 40% to 45% of them seen just once; the ten biggest clones take up 20% to 25%. The sample consisted of blood. These receptors came from a woman between 55 and 75 years old in good health.

The chain has TRBV3-1 and TRBJ1-2, with 7 bases that match TRBD1. V lost 1 base and J lost 4; bases outside the gene matches: 6. The germline gives CDR1 LGHDT, CDR2 YNNKEL (reference sequence). The CDR3 is 15 residues long. The CDR3 bases are TGTGCCAGCAGCCAAGCGGGACAGATCTCCTATGGCTACACCTTC. Protein sequence: CASSQAGQISYGYTF.

This clonotype was seen at least ten times. J is TRBJ1-2 and V is TRBV29-1; D gene ambiguous. From germline, CDR1 is SQVTM and CDR2 ANQGSEA. The germline V and J ends were trimmed by 1 base and 4 bases, with 4 bases remaining between them. There are 11 residues in the CDR3. This CDR3 is CSVEGGYGYTF. In nucleotides, the CDR3 is TGCAGCGTTGAAGGGGGCTATGGCTACACCTTC.

The chain links TRBV11-2 to TRBJ1-2, with a possible D match to TRBD1 (5 bases). CDR3 length: 15 residues. Trimming removed 1 base from V and 8 bases from J, with 17 bases in between. CDR1 is SGHAT, CDR2 FQNNGV, per germline. The CDR3 coding sequence is TGTGCCAGCAGCTTAGGGGCCGGACACCCCGGGGGCTACACCTTC. Residues: CASSLGAGHPGGYTF. The whole variable domain, filled in from reference TRBV11-2 and TRBJ1-2, reads EAGVAQSPRYKIIEKRQSVAFWCNPISGHATLYWYQQILGQGPKLLIQFQNNGVVDDSQLPKDRFSAERLKGVDSTLKIQPAKLEDSAVYLCASSLGAGHPGGYTFGSGTRLTVV.

As concerns this clonotype: Relative to the germline gene, one junction end is altered; a read error may explain this. V is TRBV7-9 and J is TRBJ2-3, with D possibly TRBD1 on 6 matching bases. Germline V CDR1 and CDR2: SEHNR, FQNEAQ (reference sequence). The CDR3 runs to 11 residues. The CDR3 region has the DNA TGTGCCAGCAGTTTCGACAGGACGCTGTATTTT. The encoded protein is CASSFDRTLYF.

The rearrangement links TRBV2 to TRBJ1-4, with no clear D. Germline assignment: CDR1 SNHLY and CDR2 FYNNEI. V was clipped by 4 bases and J by 10 bases, with 10 bases between them. The length of the CDR3 is 12 residues. The DNA of the CDR3 is TGTGCCAGCAGTGCCCGCTTGGGAAAACTGTTTTTT. Translated, it gives CASSARLGKLFF.

The count of this clonotype is one. The chain uses TRBV7-3 and TRBJ2-5, with TRBD2 matching over 13 bases. Germline loops: CDR1 SGHTA, CDR2 FQGTGA. The CDR3 spans 16 residues. With V trimmed by 4 bases and J by 4 bases, 6 bases remained unmatched. CDR3 sequence reads: CASSSPGLAGVETQYF. Here the CDR3 DNA reads TGTGCCAGCAGCTCCCCCGGACTAGCGGGAGTAGAGACCCAGTACTTC.

This clonotype showed up just a few times. This rearrangement joins TRBV12-3 or TRBV12-4 to TRBJ2-1, with 13 bases lining up with TRBD2. The ends lost 1 base at V and 10 bases at J; junction bases unmatched: 4. CDR3 length: 15 residues. CDR3 loop: CASSLGTSGGHEQFF. In nucleotides, the CDR3 is TGTGCCAGCAGTTTAGGGACTAGCGGGGGTCACGAGCAGTTCTTC.

This clonotype was recorded a few times. The chain joins TRBV29-1 to TRBJ2-1, with TRBD2 matching over 8 bases. The junction had 5 bases not matched to a gene; V was cut back by 5 bases and J by 5 bases. Germline V gene lookup returns CDR1 SQVTM and CDR2 ANQGSEA. The length of the CDR3 is 13 residues. CDR3 amino acids: CSVRGGANNEQFF. The CDR3 DNA reads as TGCAGCGTTCGGGGGGGAGCTAACAATGAGCAGTTCTTC.

The V gene is TRBV27, the J gene TRBJ2-1; 13 nucleotides line up with TRBD2. The CDR3 loop spans 17 amino acids. Germline V gene data show CDR1 as MNHEY and CDR2 as SMNVEV (reference sequence). V lost 5 bases to trimming and J lost 5 bases; unmatched junction nucleotides: 9. Here the CDR3 DNA reads TGTGCCAGCAGTCCCCGACTAGCGGGGGGAATACACAATGAGCAGTTCTTC. This codes for CASSPRLAGGIHNEQFF.

The CDR3 DNA reads TGTGCCAGCAGCTTAGCGTTAGGCCCGTACGAGCAGTACTTC. This gives the protein CASSLALGPYEQYF. The chain combines TRBV7-9 with TRBJ2-7; D is undetermined. Germline CDR1 SEHNR, CDR2 FQNEAQ (reference sequence). The CDR3 spans 14 residues. V dropped 0 bases and J dropped 4 bases, with 10 bases sitting between them. The variable domain in full, with the rest retrieved from reference TRBV7-9 and TRBJ2-7, is DTGVSQNPRHKITKRGQNVTFRCDPISEHNRLYWYRQTLGQGPEFLTYFQNEAQLEKSRLLSDRFSAERPKGSFSTLEIQRTEQGDSAMYLCASSLALGPYEQYFGPGTRLTVT.

There are a few counts of this clonotype. The J gene is TRBJ1-4, the V gene TRBV5-1, with D perhaps TRBD1 (5 bases). CDR3 size: 15 residues. Germline V gene data show CDR1 as SGHRS and CDR2 as YFSETQ. The V end lost 1 base, the J end lost 0 bases, and 7 bases lay between the germline ends. In DNA, the CDR3 is TGCGCCAGCAGCTTGACGACAGCAACTAATGAAAAACTGTTTTTT. It yields the protein CASSLTTATNEKLFF. The full variable domain, in which reference TRBV5-1 and TRBJ1-4 provide the parts outside the CDR3, is KAGVTQTPRYLIKTRGQQVTLSCSPISGHRSVSWYQQTPGQGLQFLFEYFSETQRNKGNFPGRFSGRQFSNSRSEMNVSTLELGDSALYLCASSLTTATNEKLFFGSGTQLSVL.

This chain links TRBV5-5 with TRBJ1-4; D not certain. The CDR3 spans 17 residues. Trimming cost V 4 bases and J 7 bases, with 23 bases left between them. Per germline, CDR1 SGHKS and CDR2 YYEKEE (reference sequence). The DNA for the CDR3 is TGTGCCAGCAGCCCACCTGCGCTTTCAGGAGGAAGTGAAAAACTGTTTTTT. It translates to CASSPPALSGGSEKLFF.

The CDR3: CASSFGTRETQYF. The CDR3 nucleotides are TGTGCCAGCAGCTTTGGCACCAGAGAGACCCAGTACTTC. This chain connects TRBV7-2 to TRBJ2-5, with D unclear. The ends were cut back, 3 bases at V and 4 bases at J, with 9 bases in the middle. CDR3 length equals 13 residues. Germline CDR1 reads SGHTA; CDR2 reads FQGNSA.

The rearrangement uses TRBV2 and TRBJ2-1; D is unresolved. Trimming took 6 bases from V and 4 from J, leaving 7 bases between them. Germline-derived CDR1 and CDR2 are SNHLY and FYNNEI. The CDR3 is 12 residues long. The CDR3, as DNA: TGTGCCAGCAGACCAATGTACAATGAGCAGTTCTTC. This gives the protein CASRPMYNEQFF.

The chain uses TRBV7-8 and TRBJ2-1, with D hard to call. Germline CDR1 is SGHVS and CDR2 is FQNEAQ. The V and J ends lost 2 bases and 3 bases respectively, with 8 bases between them. The CDR3 consists of 14 residues. In DNA, the CDR3 is TGTGCCAGCAGCTTACAGAACCTCTACAATGAGCAGTTCTTC. This gives the protein CASSLQNLYNEQFF. Filled out from reference TRBV7-8 and TRBJ2-1, the complete variable domain reads GAGVSQSPRYKVAKRGQDVALRCDPISGHVSLFWYQQALGQGPEFLTYFQNEAQLDKSGLPSDRFFAERPEGSVSTLKIQRTQQEDSAVYLCASSLQNLYNEQFFGPGTRLTVL.

This sequence joins TRBV4-2 and TRBJ2-7; the match to TRBD2 covers 9 bases. V was pared by 1 base and J by 2 bases, with 12 bases of the junction left unmatched. Germline V gene sequence: CDR1 LGHNA, CDR2 YNFKEQ. This CDR3 comprises 18 residues. The CDR3 nucleotides are TGTGCCAGCAGCCAAGGGGGCACTCTAGCGGGGAAAACCTACGAGCAGTACTTC. Amino acids: CASSQGGTLAGKTYEQYF.

V and J are TRBV15 and TRBJ2-1; TRBD2 matches 9 bases. This CDR3 has 16 amino acids. The ends lost 5 bases at V and 8 bases at J; junction bases unmatched: 13. Germline loops: CDR1 LNHNV, CDR2 YYDKDF (reference sequence). The DNA of the CDR3 is TGTGCCACCAGCCCACTCGGTTTAGCGGGAGTCCATGAGCAGTTCTTC. It is translated as CATSPLGLAGVHEQFF.

V is TRBV3-1 and J is TRBJ1-5; no definite D call. CDR3 length: 13 amino acids. Germline assignment: CDR1 LGHDT and CDR2 YNNKEL (reference sequence). Trimming cost V 3 bases and J 6 bases, with 9 bases left between them. CDR3 loop: CASSHTPGQPQHF. Here the CDR3 DNA reads TGTGCCAGCAGCCATACGCCCGGTCAGCCCCAGCATTTT.

The rearrangement joins TRBV5-8 to TRBJ2-5, with 10 bases fitting TRBD1. Near its end, the DNA agrees better with TRBJ2-7, so the J call may be wrong. Germline values: CDR1 SGHTS, CDR2 YDEGEE. The length of the CDR3 is 15 residues. The CDR3 DNA reads TGTGCCAGCACCATGACAGGGGGCACCTACTACGAGCAGTACTTC. Residues: CASTMTGGTYYEQYF.

The table lists this clonotype with a few counts. The gene calls are TRBV12-3 or TRBV12-4 and TRBJ1-4, with TRBD1 as a possible D gene (6 bases). The CDR3 totals 14 residues. Trimming pared 7 bases from V and 10 bases from J, leaving 19 bases between. CDR3 bases: TGTGCCAGCACTCCTCCGGGACATCGGGGAAAACTGTTTTTT. Its translation is CASTPPGHRGKLFF.

The chain links TRBV12-3 or TRBV12-4 to TRBJ2-1; D is possibly TRBD2 (6 bases). Trimming pared 5 bases from V and 5 bases from J, leaving 19 bases between. The CDR3 totals 16 residues. The CDR3 sequence: CASSPLLGTRHNEQFF. The CDR3 coding sequence is TGTGCCAGCAGTCCCCTCCTCGGGACTCGCCACAATGAGCAGTTCTTC.

This clonotype was found a few times. This chain uses TRBV10-3 with TRBJ2-3; possibly TRBD1 for D (5 bases). This CDR3 is 14 amino acids long. With 2 bases removed from V and 3 bases from J, the gap between germline ends came to 9 bases. Germline CDR1 ENHRY, CDR2 SYGVKD. For the CDR3, the DNA is TGTGCCATCAGTGAGAGGGGCCGGACAGATACGCAGTATTTT. Its protein is CAISERGRTDTQYF.

This chain joins TRBV5-1 and TRBJ2-5; D is possibly TRBD1 (5 bases). This CDR3 spans 17 amino acids. CDR1 SGHRS and CDR2 YFSETQ come from the germline V gene. The germline V and J ends were trimmed by 3 bases and 0 bases, with 18 bases remaining between them. CDR3 nucleotides: TGCGCCAGCAGCTCCCCCTACCTGACAGAGTACCAAGAGACCCAGTACTTC. Protein product: CASSSPYLTEYQETQYF.

The J gene is TRBJ2-7, the V gene TRBV20-1, with 10 bases that match TRBD2. The trim removed 3 bases at V and 10 bases at J, leaving 18 bases unmatched. The CDR3 contains 16 residues. Germline CDR1 DFQATT, CDR2 SNEGSKA (reference sequence). The CDR3 DNA sequence: TGCAGTGCTAGGGCCCCAAGGCTAGCGGGGGCCCCCTTCCAGTACTTC. It encodes CSARAPRLAGAPFQYF.

Comment on this clonotype: Being one base from a much bigger clone, this may be a read error. The chain links TRBV29-1 to TRBJ2-4, with D possibly being TRBD2 (5 bases). Trimming took 7 bases from V and 0 from J, leaving 19 bases between them. The CDR3 has 16 residues. The germline gives CDR1 SQVTM, CDR2 ANQGSEA. The CDR3 loop is CSAPRVIAIAKNIQYF. The CDR3 region has the DNA TGCAGCGCCCCGAGGGTGATAGCGATAGCCAAAAACATTCAGTACTTC.

At least ten counts were recorded for this clonotype. The chain joins TRBV20-1 to TRBJ2-7; TRBD1 matches at 8 bases. With V trimmed by 5 bases and J by 4 bases, 13 bases remained unmatched. This CDR3 comprises 15 residues. Germline assignment: CDR1 DFQATT and CDR2 SNEGSKA (reference sequence). The CDR3 reads CSAADPDRESYEQYF. For the CDR3, the DNA is TGCAGTGCTGCCGATCCGGACAGGGAGTCGTACGAGCAGTACTTC.

This clonotype was picked up many times. The chain couples TRBV7-3 to TRBJ1-1; TRBD1 matches at 9 bases. Unmatched junction bases numbered 8, after V lost 5 bases and J lost 7 bases. This CDR3 is built from 14 residues. The germline CDR1 and CDR2 sequences are SGHTA and FQGTGA. The CDR3 region is CASSPAGQGVEAFF. The CDR3 DNA is TGTGCCAGCAGCCCGGCGGGACAGGGAGTTGAAGCTTTCTTT.

The chain employs TRBV30 and TRBJ1-2; no clear D gene. Between the trimmed V and J ends, which lost 1 base and 4 bases, there was a span of 4 bases. Germline CDR1 is GTSNPN and CDR2 is SVGIG (reference sequence). This CDR3 is 11 amino acids long. CDR3 sequence (DNA): TGTGCCTGGAGTGCCAGCTATGGCTACACCTTC. The encoded protein is CAWSASYGYTF.

CDR3 sequence: CASSEIAGANLRYTDTQYF. CDR3 nucleotide sequence: TGTGCCAGCAGCGAAATAGCGGGGGCAAACCTTAGGTACACAGATACGCAGTATTTT. This chain uses TRBV11-2 with TRBJ2-3; 9 nucleotides agree with TRBD2. V dropped 5 bases and J dropped 2; count of bases not matched to a gene: 17. The CDR3 contains 19 residues. Germline lookup yields CDR1 SGHAT and CDR2 FQNNGV.

The chain is built from TRBV25-1 and TRBJ1-1, with D maybe TRBD1 (5 bases). This CDR3 region has 13 residues. Between the trimmed V and J ends, which lost 10 bases and 1 base, there was a span of 13 bases. CDR1 is MGHDK, CDR2 SYGVNS, per germline. The CDR3 coding sequence is TGTGCCACCCAGTCGGGGGGGAACACTGAAGCTTTCTTT. Its protein is CATQSGGNTEAFF. Supplemented by reference TRBV25-1 and TRBJ1-1, the full variable domain reads EADIYQTPRYLVIGTGKKITLECSQTMGHDKMYWYQQDPGMELHLIHYSYGVNSTEKGDLSSESTVSRIRTEHFPLTLESARPSHTSQYLCATQSGGNTEAFFGQGTRLTVV.

The J gene is TRBJ1-5, the V gene TRBV12-3 or TRBV12-4, with no clear D. V lost 2 bases and J 7 bases, leaving 12 bases between the germline ends. The CDR3 length is 14 residues. CDR3 in DNA: TGTGCCAGCAGTTTATCAGCCGCGGGGCAGCCCCAGCATTTT. It encodes CASSLSAAGQPQHF.